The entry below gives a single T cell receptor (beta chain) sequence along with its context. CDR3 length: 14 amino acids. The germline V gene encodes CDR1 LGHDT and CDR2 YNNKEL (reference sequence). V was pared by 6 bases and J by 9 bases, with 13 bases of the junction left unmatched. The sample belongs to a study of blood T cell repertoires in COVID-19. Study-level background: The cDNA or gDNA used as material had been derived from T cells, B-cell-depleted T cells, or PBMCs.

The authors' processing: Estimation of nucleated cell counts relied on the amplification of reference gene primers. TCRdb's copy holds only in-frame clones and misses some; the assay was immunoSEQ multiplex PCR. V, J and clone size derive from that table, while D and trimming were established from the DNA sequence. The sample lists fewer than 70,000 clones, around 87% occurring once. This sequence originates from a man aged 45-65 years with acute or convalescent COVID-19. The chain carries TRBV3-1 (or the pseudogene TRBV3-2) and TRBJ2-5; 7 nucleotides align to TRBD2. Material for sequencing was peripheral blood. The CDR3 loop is CASSGRGARGAQYF. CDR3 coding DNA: TGTGCCAGCAGTGGCCGGGGCGCTCGGGGGGCCCAGTACTTC.